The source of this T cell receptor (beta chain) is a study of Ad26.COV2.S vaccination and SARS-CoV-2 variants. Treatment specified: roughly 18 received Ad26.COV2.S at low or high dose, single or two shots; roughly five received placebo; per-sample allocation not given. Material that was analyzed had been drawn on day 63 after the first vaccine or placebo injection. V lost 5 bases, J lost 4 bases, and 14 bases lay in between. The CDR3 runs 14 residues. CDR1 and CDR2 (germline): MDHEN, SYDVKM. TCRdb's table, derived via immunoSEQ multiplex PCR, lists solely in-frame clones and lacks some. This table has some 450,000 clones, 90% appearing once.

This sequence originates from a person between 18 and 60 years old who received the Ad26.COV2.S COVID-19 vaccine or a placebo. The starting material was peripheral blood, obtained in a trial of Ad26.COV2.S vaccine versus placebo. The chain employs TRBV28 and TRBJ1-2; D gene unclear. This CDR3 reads CASSRPGSLYGYTF. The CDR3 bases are TGTGCCAGCAGTCGACCGGGCTCGCTCTATGGCTACACCTTC.